The sequence of this T cell receptor (beta chain) was determined in a study of breast tumors, draining lymph nodes, adjacent tissues. TCRdb re-called the multiplex PCR reads with MiXCR, one entry per CDR3 protein. The table includes 150,000 to 250,000 distinct CDR3 sequences, 31% detected once. The table lists this clonotype with a few counts. The antigen remains unidentified. A much larger clone differs from this one at a single base, so this may be a read error. Study-wide results and caveats: Compared with lymph nodes, tumors were less diverse; compared with nontumor tissue, more. Data fit most tumor T cells coming from lymph node, expanding in tumor.

The lymph nodes were axillary draining lymph nodes from breast cancer patients. Trimming stripped 1 base from V and 7 bases from J, with 16 bases between. CDR3 length: 14 residues. Germline CDR1 reads DFQATT; CDR2 reads SNEGSKA (reference sequence). This chain joins TRBV20-1 and TRBJ2-5, with TRBD2 as a possible D gene (7 bases). This receptor was obtained from a female donor with breast cancer. Some clones in this sample may be carry-over from other donors' samples. Sequencing was carried out using axillary lymph node tissue. The CDR3 sequence: CSARVMTGGPTQYF. The CDR3 bases are TGCAGTGCTAGAGTGATGACGGGGGGCCCGACCCAGTACTTC.